These 29 T cell receptor beta chains share one sample of origin, sequenced in a study of T cell repertoires in cytomegalovirus infection. These TCRs are of unknown antigen specificity. TCRdb reprocessed the reads via MiXCR and lists one record per CDR3 protein. The table has some 940,000 distinct CDR3 sequences, around 30% seen once. This sample comprised cultured CD8+ T cells from PBMCs, obtained from culture after CMV antigen stimulation. The receptors derive from a human donor in good health (CMV status not recorded). Some clones in this sample may be carry-over from other donors' samples.

The chain recombines TRBV10-3 with TRBJ1-3; unclear D gene. The germline CDR1 and CDR2 sequences are ENHRY and SYGVKD. Trimming took 3 bases from V and 3 from J, leaving 9 bases between them. This CDR3 comprises 14 residues. This CDR3 is CAISEVYSGNTIYF. The CDR3 coding sequence is TGTGCCATCAGTGAAGTGTACAGTGGAAACACCATATATTTT.

The genes are TRBV27 and TRBJ1-2, with D hard to call. Trimming shortened V by 2 bases and J by 3 bases, and 13 bases separated the two germline ends. This CDR3 contains 15 residues. Germline V gives CDR1 MNHEY, CDR2 SMNVEV (reference sequence). CDR3 DNA: TGTGCCAGCAGTTTAAAGGCCGCCGCCGACTATGGCTACACCTTC. Translation gives CASSLKAAADYGYTF.

This clonotype was picked up a small number of times. The J gene is TRBJ2-1, the V gene TRBV5-8; weak D call: TRBD1 (6 bases). Germline CDR1 reads SGHTS; CDR2 reads YDEGEE. The CDR3 loop spans 16 amino acids. Trimming shortened V by 4 bases and J by 4 bases, and 18 bases separated the two germline ends. The CDR3 here is CASSVTGNPSYNEQFF. The DNA of the CDR3 is TGTGCCAGCAGCGTAACAGGGAACCCCTCGTACAATGAGCAGTTCTTC.

In regard to this clonotype: An end of the junction differs from the germline gene, which may be a read error. The chain combines TRBV4-1 with TRBJ2-1; unclear D gene. CDR3 length: 13 residues. Germline-derived CDR1 and CDR2 are MGHRA and YSYEKL. This CDR3 is CASSQDRIDSRFF. In DNA form, the CDR3 reads TGTGCCAGCAGCCAAGATAGAATAGACTCGCGTTTCTTC.

A few counts support this clonotype. The chain links TRBV11-3 to TRBJ2-1; TRBD2 agrees at 9 bases. This CDR3 has 15 residues. Per the germline V gene, CDR1 is SGHNT and CDR2 is YENEEA. With V trimmed by 4 bases and J by 4 bases, 5 bases remained unmatched. CDR3: CASSSFSGGYNEQFF. CDR3 DNA: TGTGCCAGCAGCTCTTTTAGCGGGGGATACAATGAGCAGTTCTTC. The variable domain in full, completed from reference TRBV11-3 and TRBJ2-1, reads EAGVVQSPRYKIIEKKQPVAFWCNPISGHNTLYWYLQNLGQGPELLIRYENEEAVDDSQLPKDRFSAERLKGVDSTLKIQPAELGDSAVYLCASSSFSGGYNEQFFGPGTRLTVL.

The chain carries TRBV6-1 and TRBJ2-1, with no clear D. The CDR3 is made up of 16 amino acids. The V end was cut by 2 bases, the J end by 2 bases, with 13 bases between. Looked up from germline, CDR1 is MNHNS and CDR2 is SASEGT. CDR3 DNA sequence: TGTGCCAGCAGTGAACGGACCCCCTCCCCCTACAATGAGCAGTTCTTC. Protein sequence: CASSERTPSPYNEQFF.

This chain uses TRBV27 with TRBJ1-4; a possible D gene is TRBD1 (6 bases). The V and J ends lost 3 bases and 6 bases respectively, with 11 bases between them. Germline CDR1 reads MNHEY; CDR2 reads SMNVEV (reference sequence). This CDR3 is 14 amino acids long. CDR3 amino acids: CASSFLGTHEKLFF. As DNA, the CDR3 is TGTGCCAGCAGTTTCCTCGGGACACATGAAAAACTGTTTTTT.

This clonotype was recorded at least ten times. V and J are TRBV11-3 and TRBJ2-3, with D tentatively TRBD1 (6 bases). Germline values: CDR1 SGHNT, CDR2 YENEEA. The germline V and J ends were trimmed by 5 bases and 2 bases, with 14 bases remaining between them. This CDR3 is 15 amino acids long. DNA for the CDR3: TGTGCCAGCAGCGCCCGGGACACTTTCACAGATACGCAGTATTTT. Protein: CASSARDTFTDTQYF. The full variable domain, completed using reference TRBV11-3 and TRBJ2-3, is EAGVVQSPRYKIIEKKQPVAFWCNPISGHNTLYWYLQNLGQGPELLIRYENEEAVDDSQLPKDRFSAERLKGVDSTLKIQPAELGDSAVYLCASSARDTFTDTQYFGPGTRLTVL.

This clonotype showed up many times. V is TRBV7-6 and J is TRBJ2-1; D not certain. V lost 1 base, J lost 10 bases, and 14 bases lay in between. Germline-derived CDR1 and CDR2 are SGHVS and FNYEAQ. There are 14 residues in the CDR3. The CDR3 sequence: CASSLVIGLAEQFF. DNA of the CDR3: TGTGCCAGCAGCTTAGTTATCGGTTTGGCGGAGCAGTTCTTC.

The chain uses TRBV20-1 and TRBJ2-3; TRBD2 matches at 8 bases. Germline values: CDR1 DFQATT, CDR2 SNEGSKA (reference sequence). V gave up 7 bases and J gave up 5 bases; unmatched junction bases: 14. This CDR3 is built from 15 residues. This CDR3 reads CSGRGVGGAEDTQYF. The CDR3 DNA follows: TGCAGTGGTAGGGGAGTCGGGGGGGCCGAAGATACGCAGTATTTT.

The rearrangement links TRBV12-3 or TRBV12-4 to TRBJ2-3; D gene unclear. The CDR3 consists of 13 residues. Trimming left V 2 bases short and J 4 bases short, with 7 bases between. Here the CDR3 DNA reads TGTGCCAGCAGTTTATTTTTCGCAGATACGCAGTATTTT. Its translation: CASSLFFADTQYF.

In this sample, this clonotype turned up many times. This chain links TRBV7-9 with TRBJ1-1; 7 positions agree with TRBD1. Germline values: CDR1 SEHNR, CDR2 FQNEAQ (reference sequence). The CDR3 is 16 residues long. The V and J ends lost 6 bases and 4 bases, in that order; junction bases with no gene match: 14. This CDR3 reads CASSYKEGAEGTEAFF. The DNA for the CDR3 is TGTGCCAGCAGTTATAAGGAGGGGGCGGAAGGCACTGAAGCTTTCTTT.

This clonotype has a single count. V usage is TRBV27 and J usage is TRBJ2-7; 9 nucleotides match TRBD1. The V gene end was trimmed by 5 bases and the J gene end by 6 bases; junction bases not matched to a gene: 8. CDR1 MNHEY and CDR2 SMNVEV come from the germline V gene (reference sequence). CDR3 length equals 14 residues. The CDR3 here is CASSRGTGYFEQYF. CDR3 in DNA: TGTGCCAGCAGTCGAGGGACAGGGTACTTCGAGCAGTACTTC.

This chain connects TRBV5-1 to TRBJ1-1, with 7 nucleotides matching TRBD1. This CDR3 is built from 14 residues. V was clipped by 4 bases and J by 2 bases; unmatched bases: 5. Germline V gene lookup returns CDR1 SGHRS and CDR2 YFSETQ. The CDR3 DNA follows: TGCGCCAGCAGCCCTTGGGACAGTAACACTGAAGCTTTCTTT. Protein sequence: CASSPWDSNTEAFF.

V is TRBV7-6 and J is TRBJ1-1; D uncertain. CDR1 is SGHVS, CDR2 FNYEAQ, per germline. This CDR3 comprises 18 residues. Trimming pared 5 bases from V and 0 bases from J, leaving 22 bases between. CDR3 in DNA: TGTGCCAGCAGCCTTACACGAGCCGTCGATTCACTGAACACTGAAGCTTTCTTT. It translates to CASSLTRAVDSLNTEAFF.

The chain is built from TRBV15 and TRBJ1-3, with D uncertain. The germline CDR1 and CDR2 sequences are LNHNV and YYDKDF (reference sequence). The CDR3 length is 11 residues. V dropped 9 bases and J dropped 3 bases, with 6 bases sitting between them. The CDR3 bases are TGTGCCACTTACAGTGGAAACACCATATATTTT. Encoded protein: CATYSGNTIYF. The full variable domain, its missing parts supplied by reference TRBV15 and TRBJ1-3, is DAMVIQNPRYQVTQFGKPVTLSCSQTLNHNVMYWYQQKSSQAPKLLFHYYDKDFNNEADTPDNFQSRRPNTSFCFLDIRSPGLGDTAMYLCATYSGNTIYFGEGSWLTVV.

The genes are TRBV7-9 and TRBJ1-4; unclear D gene. This CDR3 is built from 14 residues. Trimming left V 4 bases short and J 6 bases short, with 12 bases between. From germline, CDR1 is SEHNR and CDR2 FQNEAQ (reference sequence). CDR3 in DNA: TGTGCCAGCAGCTCAGATGGAGGATATGAAAAACTGTTTTTT. Protein product: CASSSDGGYEKLFF.

This clonotype showed up many times. This chain connects TRBV7-8 to TRBJ1-1; D gene ambiguous. The CDR3 totals 15 residues. The germline V gene has CDR1 SGHVS and CDR2 FQNEAQ. The V and J ends lost 0 bases and 6 bases respectively, with 14 bases between them. The CDR3 sequence is CASSLAQYGEPEAFF. CDR3 in DNA: TGTGCCAGCAGCTTAGCTCAGTACGGGGAACCTGAAGCTTTCTTT.

The rearrangement joins TRBV7-3 to TRBJ2-1; D perhaps matches TRBD2 (6 bases). Germline V gene data show CDR1 as SGHTA and CDR2 as FQGTGA. The germline V and J ends were trimmed by 2 bases and 5 bases, with 10 bases remaining between them. The CDR3 contains 14 residues. The CDR3 nucleotides are TGTGCCAGCAGCTTAGATGGGGGGAACAATGAGCAGTTCTTC. It yields the protein CASSLDGGNNEQFF.

This clonotype was counted a few times. The CDR3 DNA follows: TGTGCCACCAGCGACTCCGACAGGTTTGAGCAGTTCTTC. Translating gives CATSDSDRFEQFF. This sequence joins TRBV24-1 and TRBJ2-1; a possible D gene is TRBD1 (6 bases). Per germline, CDR1 KGHDR and CDR2 SFDVKD. With 7 bases removed from V and 9 bases from J, the gap between germline ends came to 15 bases. The CDR3 runs to 13 residues.

The CDR3 is CASSYGKWETQYF. The CDR3 DNA is TGTGCCAGCAGTTACGGGAAGTGGGAGACCCAGTACTTC. The chain employs TRBV6-2 or TRBV6-3 and TRBJ2-5, with D hard to call. The CDR3 covers 13 residues. Trimming took 2 bases from V and 5 from J, leaving 9 bases between them. The germline CDR1 and CDR2 sequences are MNHEY and SVGEGT.

The chain uses TRBV14 and TRBJ2-2, with D hard to call. The germline V gene encodes CDR1 SGHDN and CDR2 FVKESK. The CDR3 spans 12 residues. Deletions cut 5 bases from V and 8 bases from J, with 9 bases between. Here the CDR3 DNA reads TGTGCCAGCAGCTACCTAAATGGGGAGCTGTTTTTT. Translation gives CASSYLNGELFF.

The V and J genes are TRBV14 and TRBJ2-2, with unresolved D. Germline V gene data show CDR1 as SGHDN and CDR2 as FVKESK. Trimming pared 1 base from V and 7 bases from J, leaving 7 bases between. The CDR3 extends over 13 amino acids. In nucleotides, the CDR3 is TGTGCCAGCAGCCAAGTCCAAATCGGGGAGCTGTTTTTT. Its translation: CASSQVQIGELFF.

The chain uses TRBV6-5 and TRBJ2-5, with D maybe TRBD2 (5 bases). V lost 10 bases, J lost 6 bases, and 12 bases lay in between. The CDR3 has 11 amino acids. Germline loops: CDR1 MNHEY, CDR2 SVGAGI. This CDR3 reads CATEGGKTQYF. CDR3 in DNA: TGTGCCACTGAGGGTGGAAAGACCCAGTACTTC.

This chain connects TRBV6-1 to TRBJ2-5; D might be TRBD1 (6 bases). Germline-derived CDR1 and CDR2 are MNHNS and SASEGT. This CDR3 region has 16 residues. V lost 6 bases to trimming and J lost 2 bases, with 19 bases between them. The CDR3 region has the DNA TGTGCCAGCAGCCGGCTCCCTAGGACAGTACAAGAGACCCAGTACTTC. Its protein product is CASSRLPRTVQETQYF.

This sequence joins TRBV7-9 and TRBJ1-2, with D uncertain. Deletions cut 5 bases from V and 7 bases from J, with 8 bases between. Germline V gives CDR1 SEHNR, CDR2 FQNEAQ (reference sequence). The length of the CDR3 is 11 residues. The CDR3 DNA reads as TGTGCCAGCAGCCGAATCCCTGGCTACACCTTC. Protein product: CASSRIPGYTF.

This clonotype was seen a handful of times. V and J are TRBV12-3 or TRBV12-4 and TRBJ2-5, with 9 bases that match TRBD2. J gave up 4 bases and V 2 bases, and 11 bases lay outside the gene matches. The CDR3 has 17 residues. For the CDR3, the DNA is TGTGCCAGCAGTTTAAGGAGAAGCGGGGGGCCGGGAGAGACCCAGTACTTC. Its protein is CASSLRRSGGPGETQYF.

This clonotype was seen a few times. The V gene is TRBV2, the J gene TRBJ2-5; TRBD2 matches 9 bases. Germline V gene data show CDR1 as SNHLY and CDR2 as FYNNEI. The CDR3 has 15 amino acids. The CDR3 reads CASLRPAGGSETQYF. CDR3 nucleotides: TGTGCGTCGCTGCGGCCAGCGGGGGGAAGTGAGACCCAGTACTTC.

Many counts were recorded for this clonotype. This chain connects TRBV7-8 to TRBJ2-2, with D uncertain. The CDR3 sequence is 12 residues long. The germline gives CDR1 SGHVS, CDR2 FQNEAQ. V was pared by 6 bases and J by 0 bases, with 2 bases between. CDR3 sequence: CASRANTGELFF. The DNA for the CDR3 is TGTGCCAGCAGGGCGAACACCGGGGAGCTGTTTTTT.